This T cell receptor beta chain was recorded in a study of early T cells in non-severe SARS-CoV-2 infection. Researchers tagged individual cDNA molecules with unique molecular identifiers. One entry per CDR3 protein, called by TCRdb with MiXCR from the 5' RACE reads. The table lists 55,000 to 85,000 distinct CDR3 sequences, approximately 14% of them singletons. CDR1 is LNHDA, CDR2 SQIVND, per germline (reference sequence). V trimming: 3 bases; J trimming: 3 bases; junction bases outside the gene matches: 1. The CDR3 runs to 15 residues. This rearrangement joins TRBV19 to TRBJ2-3; 12 bases fit TRBD2. The receptor was isolated from an adult who was a healthcare worker with PCR-confirmed SARS-CoV-2 infection or an uninfected control (not recorded which). Sequencing input: whole blood. Here the CDR3 DNA reads TGTGCCAGTAGTATCCTAGCGGGGGGGACAGATACGCAGTATTTT. Protein product: CASSILAGGTDTQYF.